Listed here is a single T cell receptor beta chain. The antigen is unknown. The sample belongs to a study of T cell responses to AZD1222 COVID-19 vaccine. Study-wide results and limits: Spike-spanning, vaccine-associated CD4 TCRs were dominant at 160-218 and 743-854.

In germline, CDR1 is WSHSY, CDR2 SAAADI. V gave up 3 bases and J gave up 6 bases, with 8 bases separating them. This CDR3 spans 12 amino acids. Method: immunoSEQ multiplex PCR; TCRdb's copy keeps in-frame clones and lacks some. This sample yields about 200,000 clones, of which more than 80% are seen a single time; less than 4% belongs to the top ten. The chain is built from TRBV10-2 and TRBJ1-2; the D is unclear. Source: peripheral blood, taken 28 days after the second dose of the MenACWY control vaccine. The TCR was taken from an adult who received the MenACWY meningococcal vaccine as a control. CDR3 DNA sequence: TGCGCCAGCAGTGACGGAGGGCATGGCTACACCTTC. Encoded protein: CASSDGGHGYTF.